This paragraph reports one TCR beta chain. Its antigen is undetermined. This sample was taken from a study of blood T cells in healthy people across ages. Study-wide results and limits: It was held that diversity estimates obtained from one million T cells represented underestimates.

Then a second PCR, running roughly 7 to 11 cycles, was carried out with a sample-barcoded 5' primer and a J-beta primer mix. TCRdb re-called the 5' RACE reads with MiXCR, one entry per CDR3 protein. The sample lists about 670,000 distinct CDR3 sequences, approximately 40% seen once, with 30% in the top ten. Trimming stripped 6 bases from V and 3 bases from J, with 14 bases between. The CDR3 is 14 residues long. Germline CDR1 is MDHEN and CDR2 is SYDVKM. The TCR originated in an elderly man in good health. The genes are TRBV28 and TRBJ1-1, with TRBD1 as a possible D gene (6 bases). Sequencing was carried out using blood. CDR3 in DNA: TGTGCCAGCAGAGACGGGGGGCGGTACACTGAAGCTTTCTTT. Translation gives CASRDGGRYTEAFF.